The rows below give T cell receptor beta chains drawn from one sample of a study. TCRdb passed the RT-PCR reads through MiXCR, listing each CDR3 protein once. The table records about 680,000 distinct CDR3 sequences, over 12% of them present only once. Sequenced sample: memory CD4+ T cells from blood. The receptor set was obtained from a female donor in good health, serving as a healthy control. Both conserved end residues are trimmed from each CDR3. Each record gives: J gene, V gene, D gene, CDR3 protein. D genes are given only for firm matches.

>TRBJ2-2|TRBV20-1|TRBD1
SASDRGRSTGELF
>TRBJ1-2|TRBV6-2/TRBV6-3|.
ASSYTGTPSYGYT
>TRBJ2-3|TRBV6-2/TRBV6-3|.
ASSYGLAGAGADTQY
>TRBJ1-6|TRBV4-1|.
ASSQGDRYNSPLH
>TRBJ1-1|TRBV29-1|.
SAGEAF
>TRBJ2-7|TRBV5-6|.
ASSKHPEPPLY
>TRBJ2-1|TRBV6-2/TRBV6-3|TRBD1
ASRNPTQAGGWNEQF
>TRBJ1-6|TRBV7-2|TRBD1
ASSSRPGTGTGSPLH
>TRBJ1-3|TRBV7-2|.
ASSFASGTNGNTIY
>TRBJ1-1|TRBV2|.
AQSETEAF
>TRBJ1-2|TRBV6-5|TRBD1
ASSYSGRGPDNYGYT
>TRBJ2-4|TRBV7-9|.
ASSFPGEGNIQY
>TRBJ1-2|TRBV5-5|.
ASSSPLRRDT
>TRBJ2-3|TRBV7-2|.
ASSFFGTPEQY
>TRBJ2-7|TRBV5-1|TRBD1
ASSDGNDRAEY
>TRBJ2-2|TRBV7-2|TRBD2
ASSLPASGSQTGELF